This is a list of T cell receptor beta chains from one sample in a study of tumor-infiltrating lymphocytes in primary liver carcinoma. TCRdb passed the multiplex PCR reads through MiXCR, listing each CDR3 protein once. The table lists fewer than 70,000 distinct CDR3 sequences, over 65% of them singletons, with roughly three fifths in the top ten. The sample taken for sequencing was liver tumor tissue from sampling region 2. The receptors shown here come from a man in his forties with primary liver carcinoma and hepatitis B virus infection. Both conserved end residues are part of each CDR3.

V	J	CDR3
TRBV4-1	TRBJ2-5	CASNQDKSGRAIETQYF
TRBV30	TRBJ1-1	CAWRNWRNTEAFF
TRBV11-2	TRBJ2-1	CASNLEPQAGMNEQFF
TRBV11-2	TRBJ2-7	CASSLGGHEQYF
TRBV6-2/TRBV6-3	TRBJ1-5	CASSYSQGNQSQHF
TRBV11-1	TRBJ2-7	CVSRSGLSHEQYF
TRBV6-1	TRBJ2-7	CASSTGSSGSYEQYF
TRBV11-2	TRBJ2-1	CASSLEGGSIGEHFF
TRBV6-2/TRBV6-3	TRBJ1-5	CGSSLGQGNQPQHF
TRBV11-2	TRBJ2-7	CASSLNSGGLGYEQYF
TRBV4-1	TRBJ1-2	CASSQEGARYGYTF
TRBV19	TRBJ2-5	CASKWRGEETQYF
TRBV4-1	TRBJ2-1	CASSQGGTSHNEQFF
TRBV6-6	TRBJ2-7	CASSYLRGGDTYEQYF
TRBV6-2/TRBV6-3	TRBJ2-3	CDSSSPRDSEGQYF
TRBV11-3	TRBJ2-7	CAGSGGRTSREQYF
TRBV5-1	TRBJ2-7	CASSYLADPYDQYF
TRBV29-1	TRBJ2-5	CSDVDEAGDGKTQYF
TRBV28	TRBJ1-5	CASRPQGNNQPQHF
TRBV11-2	TRBJ2-1	CACSPQREGLGEFF
TRBV4-2	TRBJ1-4	CAISQEFRGKGSATNEKLLF
TRBV11-2	TRBJ2-2	CASSPTSGGELFF
TRBV5-1	TRBJ2-3	CVSRGAVTDTQYF
TRBV10-3	TRBJ2-1	CASMSFSGSSYNDQFF
TRBV29-1	TRBJ2-7	CSVHLYPSYEQYF
TRBV29-1	TRBJ2-3	CSVELGVSTDTQYF
TRBV6-2/TRBV6-3	TRBJ2-7	CGSSYGLATEHYF
TRBV12-3/TRBV12-4	TRBJ1-5	CTSNTTPGQGNQSQHF
TRBV11-2	TRBJ1-1	CVSSPSRGLVYAEAFF
TRBV6-6	TRBJ2-3	CASSFQLLTGGYTDTQYF
TRBV5-6	TRBJ2-5	CASSFDQQETQYF
TRBV4-1	TRBJ2-1	CACSPLGNSNNEQFF
TRBV28	TRBJ2-1	CASRLLDEQFF
TRBV6-2/TRBV6-3	TRBJ1-1	CARRRADRGENTVAFF
TRBV6-1	TRBJ2-1	CARWSGRAVNERFF
TRBV12-3/TRBV12-4	TRBJ2-3	CASSLDRKGSTETQYF
TRBV5-1	TRBJ2-5	CASSRGQGAWESRYF
TRBV19	TRBJ2-6	CAVSSGTSLWGNFLTF
TRBV6-6	TRBJ1-5	CASSESNSNQPQHF
TRBV10-3	TRBJ2-2	CAISKDGTGELFF
TRBV2	TRBJ2-7	CASSLHRDPRGEQYF
TRBV12-3/TRBV12-4	TRBJ2-7	CASSLAPGVNYEQYF
TRBV11-2	TRBJ1-3	CASSSHRGPTGNTIYF
TRBV11-2	TRBJ2-1	CASSLDGGGRFYYEQFF
TRBV4-2	TRBJ2-3	CASSQVPLLGGTTDTQYF
TRBV18	TRBJ1-2	CTSSPGPDLRLWTNYGYSF
TRBV10-3	TRBJ2-7	CATARNRGPSYEQYF
TRBV29-1	TRBJ2-1	CCVEHEGDEQFF
TRBV6-1	TRBJ2-2	CASSEAPGQGTRELFF
TRBV6-5	TRBJ2-1	CASRGLAGEHNEQFF
TRBV14	TRBJ2-1	CASGPPLIGGGRYNEQFF
TRBV6-5	TRBJ2-3	CVSGEWDTQYF
TRBV6-5	TRBJ2-1	CARSYVDEQFF
TRBV6-2/TRBV6-3	TRBJ2-7	CASSLDVTYEQYF
TRBV4-2	TRBJ2-3	CASSLTRTATDTQYF
TRBV5-5	TRBJ2-5	CASSLNVKTQYF
TRBV4-1	TRBJ2-7	CASNQDKALAMTQYF
TRBV6-6	TRBJ2-3	CASNYVAGNTDTQYF
TRBV6-2/TRBV6-3	TRBJ1-5	CASSYRDDRNQPQHF
TRBV13	TRBJ2-7	CASSRSGLAGFDYEQYF